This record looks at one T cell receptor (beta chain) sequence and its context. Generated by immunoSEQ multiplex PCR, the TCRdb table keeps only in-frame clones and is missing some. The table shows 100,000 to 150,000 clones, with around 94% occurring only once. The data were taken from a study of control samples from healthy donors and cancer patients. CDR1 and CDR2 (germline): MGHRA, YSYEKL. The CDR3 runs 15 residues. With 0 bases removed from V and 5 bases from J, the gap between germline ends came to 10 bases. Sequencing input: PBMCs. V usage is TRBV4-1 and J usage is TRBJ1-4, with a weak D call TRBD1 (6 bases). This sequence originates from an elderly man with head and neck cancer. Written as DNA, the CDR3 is TGCGCCAGCAGCCAAGATATCAGGGGCAATGAAAAACTGTTTTTT. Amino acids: CASSQDIRGNEKLFF.